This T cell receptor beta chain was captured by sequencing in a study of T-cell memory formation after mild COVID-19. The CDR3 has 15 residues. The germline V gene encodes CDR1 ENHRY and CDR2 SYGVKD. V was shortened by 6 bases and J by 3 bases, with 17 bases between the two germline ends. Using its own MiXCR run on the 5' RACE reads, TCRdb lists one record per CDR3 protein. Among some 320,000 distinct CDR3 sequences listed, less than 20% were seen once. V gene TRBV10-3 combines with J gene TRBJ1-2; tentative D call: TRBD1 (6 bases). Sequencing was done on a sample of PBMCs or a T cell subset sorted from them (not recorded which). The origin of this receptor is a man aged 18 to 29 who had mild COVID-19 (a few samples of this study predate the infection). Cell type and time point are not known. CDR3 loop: CAIRAGAGDDYGYTF. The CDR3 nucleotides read TGTGCCATCAGAGCTGGAGCAGGGGACGACTATGGCTACACCTTC.